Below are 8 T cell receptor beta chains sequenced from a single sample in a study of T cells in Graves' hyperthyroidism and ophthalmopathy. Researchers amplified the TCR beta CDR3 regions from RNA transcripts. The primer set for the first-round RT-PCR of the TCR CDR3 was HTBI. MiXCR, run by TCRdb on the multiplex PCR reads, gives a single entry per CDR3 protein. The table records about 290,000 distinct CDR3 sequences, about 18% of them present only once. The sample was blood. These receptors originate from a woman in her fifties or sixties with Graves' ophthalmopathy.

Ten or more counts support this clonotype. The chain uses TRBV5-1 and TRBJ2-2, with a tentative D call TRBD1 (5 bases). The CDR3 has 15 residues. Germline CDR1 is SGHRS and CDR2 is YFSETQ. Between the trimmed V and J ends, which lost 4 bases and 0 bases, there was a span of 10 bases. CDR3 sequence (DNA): TGCGCCAGCAGCCCGGACACCGCGAACACCGGGGAGCTGTTTTTT. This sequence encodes CASSPDTANTGELFF.

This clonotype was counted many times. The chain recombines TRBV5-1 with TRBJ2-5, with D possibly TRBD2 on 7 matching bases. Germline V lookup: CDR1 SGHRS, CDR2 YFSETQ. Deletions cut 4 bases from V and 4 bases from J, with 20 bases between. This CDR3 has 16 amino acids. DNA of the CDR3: TGCGCCAGCAGCCTTGGGGGGGGCGTAAGAGGAGAGACCCAGTACTTC. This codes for CASSLGGGVRGETQYF.

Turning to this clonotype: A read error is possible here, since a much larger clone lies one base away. The CDR3 protein is CARSDPWGNTEAFF. The CDR3 DNA reads as TGTGCCCGCAGTGACCCCTGGGGGAACACTGAAGCTTTCTTT. This chain links TRBV12-3 or TRBV12-4 with TRBJ1-1; no reliable D call. CDR3 length equals 14 residues.

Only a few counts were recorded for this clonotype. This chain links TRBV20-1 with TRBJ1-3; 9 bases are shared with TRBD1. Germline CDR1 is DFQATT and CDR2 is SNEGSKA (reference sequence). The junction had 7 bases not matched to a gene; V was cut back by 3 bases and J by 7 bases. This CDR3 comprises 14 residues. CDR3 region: CSARQQGAVNTIYF. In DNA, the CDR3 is TGCAGTGCTAGGCAACAGGGGGCGGTGAACACCATATATTTT.

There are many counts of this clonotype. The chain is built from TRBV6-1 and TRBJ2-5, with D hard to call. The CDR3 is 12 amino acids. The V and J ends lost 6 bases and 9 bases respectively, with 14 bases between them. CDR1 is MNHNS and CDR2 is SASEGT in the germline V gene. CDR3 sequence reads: CASSGLVEAQYF. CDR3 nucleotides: TGTGCCAGCAGCGGGTTGGTTGAGGCCCAGTACTTC.

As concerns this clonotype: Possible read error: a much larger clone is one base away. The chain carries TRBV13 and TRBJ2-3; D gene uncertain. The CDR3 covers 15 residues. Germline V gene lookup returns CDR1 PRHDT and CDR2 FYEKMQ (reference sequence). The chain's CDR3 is CASSLGLGFTDTPYF. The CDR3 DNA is TGTGCCAGCAGCTTAGGCCTAGGGTTCACAGATACGCCGTATTTT.

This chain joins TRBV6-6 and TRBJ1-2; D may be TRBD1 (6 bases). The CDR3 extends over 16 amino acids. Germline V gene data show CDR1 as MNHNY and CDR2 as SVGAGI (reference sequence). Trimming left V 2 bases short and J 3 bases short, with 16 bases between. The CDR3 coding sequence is TGTGCCAGCAGTTACGGACAGCAGACCTTACACTATGGCTACACCTTC. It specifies CASSYGQQTLHYGYTF.

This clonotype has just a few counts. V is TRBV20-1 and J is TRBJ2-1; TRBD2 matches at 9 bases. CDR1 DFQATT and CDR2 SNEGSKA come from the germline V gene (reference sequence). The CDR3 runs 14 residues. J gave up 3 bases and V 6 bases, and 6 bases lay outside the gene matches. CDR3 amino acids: CSAPGLALYNEQFF. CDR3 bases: TGCAGTGCCCCGGGACTAGCTCTCTACAATGAGCAGTTCTTC.